Following are 21 T cell receptor beta chains from one sample sequenced in a study of neurological immune-mediated disorders. Time point defined: longitudinal time-point 3. MiXCR was run by TCRdb on the 5' RACE reads, yielding one entry per CDR3 protein. Seen here are approximately 89,000 distinct CDR3 sequences, about 4.5% observed once, and the top ten hold about 5.7%. Specimen: PBMCs. All receptors derive from a woman aged 55-75 years with multiple sclerosis.

In this sample, this clonotype turned up many times. J is TRBJ2-1 and V is TRBV7-6; no clear D. The length of the CDR3 is 16 residues. Trimming took 0 bases from V and 0 from J, leaving 9 bases between them. Germline CDR1 SGHVS, CDR2 FNYEAQ. CDR3 sequence reads: CASSLATYSSYNEQFF. The CDR3 region has the DNA TGTGCCAGCAGCTTAGCAACTTATAGCTCCTACAATGAGCAGTTCTTC.

This clonotype was observed at least ten times. The junction shows a germline mismatch at one end, possibly a read error. CDR3 in DNA: TGTGCCAGCACTTACGAGGGGGCCCACTATGGCTACACCTTC. Translated, it gives CASTYEGAHYGYTF. The rearrangement uses TRBV6-6 and TRBJ1-2, with 7 bases aligning to TRBD1. The CDR3 is 14 amino acids. Per the germline V gene, CDR1 is MNHNY and CDR2 is SVGAGI (reference sequence).

This clonotype was counted ten times or more. The rearrangement uses TRBV3-1 and TRBJ1-2; D gene unclear. V lost 6 bases to trimming and J lost 5 bases, with 10 bases between them. There are 12 residues in the CDR3. CDR1 LGHDT and CDR2 YNNKEL come from the germline V gene (reference sequence). CDR3 in DNA: TGTGCCAGCAGGGCTTCATCGTATGGCTACACCTTC. Translated: CASRASSYGYTF.

This clonotype was recorded a few times. V is TRBV5-6 and J is TRBJ2-3; no clear D. Trimming removed 2 bases at V and 0 bases at J, with 13 bases between. This CDR3 contains 16 residues. Germline CDR1 SGHDT, CDR2 YYEEEE. CDR3 in amino acids: CASSLVKLTSTDTQYF. Here the CDR3 DNA reads TGTGCCAGCAGCTTAGTCAAACTAACTAGCACAGATACGCAGTATTTT.

This clonotype was detected many times. The V call is TRBV6-4, the J call TRBJ1-1, with a weak D call TRBD1 (6 bases). Germline CDR1 reads MRHNA; CDR2 reads SNTAGT. The V gene lost 2 bases and the J gene lost 5 bases, with 12 bases spanning the gap. There are 14 residues in the CDR3. CDR3 nucleotides: TGTGCCAGCAGTGACAGGGCCACAGGGACTGAAGCTTTCTTT. Residues: CASSDRATGTEAFF.

This clonotype was recorded many times. The rearrangement links TRBV20-1 to TRBJ2-3; D unclear. Germline CDR1 and CDR2: DFQATT and SNEGSKA (reference sequence). This CDR3 spans 14 amino acids. The ends were cut back, 0 bases at V and 5 bases at J, with 12 bases in the middle. CDR3 protein: CSARDLQGIDTQYF. The CDR3 DNA reads TGCAGTGCTAGAGATCTCCAAGGAATAGATACGCAGTATTTT.

This clonotype occurred many times. The chain carries TRBV3-1 and TRBJ2-5; the match to TRBD2 covers 12 bases. The V gene's germline CDR1 is LGHDT and CDR2 YNNKEL (reference sequence). The CDR3 runs 15 residues. V lost 4 bases, J lost 5 bases, and 5 bases stayed unmatched. The CDR3 sequence: CASSRPSGGAETQYF. CDR3 bases: TGTGCCAGCAGCCGACCTAGCGGGGGGGCCGAGACCCAGTACTTC.

Ten or more counts support this clonotype. The V call is TRBV5-1, the J call TRBJ2-7; D is ambiguous. The V end lost 0 bases, the J end lost 0 bases, and 7 bases lay between the germline ends. The V gene's germline CDR1 is SGHRS and CDR2 YFSETQ. CDR3 size: 14 residues. Here the CDR3 DNA reads TGCGCCAGCAGCTTGGTGGTCAGCTCCTACGAGCAGTACTTC. Its protein product is CASSLVVSSYEQYF.

This clonotype was recorded at least ten times. The genes are TRBV5-1 and TRBJ2-7; no clear D. Trimming left V 0 bases short and J 0 bases short, with 13 bases between. The CDR3 contains 16 residues. The germline gives CDR1 SGHRS, CDR2 YFSETQ. CDR3 sequence reads: CASSLVGNTFSYEQYF. The CDR3 DNA sequence: TGCGCCAGCAGCTTGGTGGGGAATACTTTCTCCTACGAGCAGTACTTC.

This clonotype has a count of ten or more. The rearrangement uses TRBV20-1 and TRBJ1-2; D is possibly TRBD1 (5 bases). CDR3 length: 14 residues. Trimming shortened V by 7 bases and J by 9 bases, and 24 bases separated the two germline ends. CDR1 and CDR2 (germline): DFQATT, SNEGSKA (reference sequence). This chain's CDR3 is CSGKGPRNSESYTF. The CDR3 nucleotides are TGCAGTGGGAAGGGACCGCGGAACTCCGAGAGCTACACCTTC.

This clonotype was observed at least ten times. The rearrangement links TRBV6-6 to TRBJ2-1; no firm D call. Germline V gene lookup returns CDR1 MNHNY and CDR2 SVGAGI (reference sequence). Trimming pared 5 bases from V and 7 bases from J, leaving 6 bases between. This CDR3 spans 11 amino acids. The CDR3: CASSPRNEQFF. The CDR3 DNA reads as TGTGCCAGCAGTCCAAGGAATGAGCAGTTCTTC.

Many counts were recorded for this clonotype. For the CDR3, the DNA is TGCGCCAGCAGCTCCCGGGGACAACACAACGAGCAGTACTTC. This gives the protein CASSSRGQHNEQYF. This chain joins TRBV5-1 and TRBJ2-7, with D maybe TRBD1 (6 bases). The CDR3 runs to 14 residues. CDR1 and CDR2 from the germline V gene are SGHRS and YFSETQ. Trimming left V 3 bases short and J 5 bases short, with 15 bases between.

This clonotype was observed at least ten times. The chain carries TRBV10-3 and TRBJ2-7; D gene uncertain. Germline V lookup: CDR1 ENHRY, CDR2 SYGVKD. V dropped 5 bases and J dropped 0 bases, with 8 bases sitting between them. This CDR3 is built from 13 residues. CDR3 sequence: CAISSPGSYEQYF. The CDR3 nucleotides read TGTGCCATCAGTTCGCCGGGCTCCTACGAGCAGTACTTC.

This clonotype was counted many times. The chain employs TRBV9 and TRBJ1-2; no firm D call. This CDR3 is 15 amino acids long. V was cut by 4 bases and J by 1 base, with 14 bases left in between. Germline CDR1 is SGDLS and CDR2 is YYNGEE. The CDR3 loop is CASSPGPNFNYGYTF. As DNA, the CDR3 is TGTGCCAGCAGCCCAGGTCCCAATTTTAACTATGGCTACACCTTC. The full variable domain, in which reference TRBV9 and TRBJ1-2 provide the parts outside the CDR3, is DSGVTQTPKHLITATGQRVTLRCSPRSGDLSVYWYQQSLDQGLQFLIQYYNGEERAKGNILERFSAQQFPDLHSELNLSSLELGDSALYFCASSPGPNFNYGYTFGSGTRLTVV.

This clonotype has a count of ten or more. The rearrangement uses TRBV7-9 and TRBJ2-1; D is possibly TRBD1 (5 bases). The CDR3 has 15 residues. Trimming took off 4 bases at V and 1 base at J, with 11 bases between the two ends. Germline lookup yields CDR1 SEHNR and CDR2 FQNEAQ (reference sequence). Written as DNA, the CDR3 is TGTGCCAGCAGCTCCCGGGCAGGGTCCTACAATGAGCAGTTCTTC. Amino acids: CASSSRAGSYNEQFF.

This clonotype was recorded at least ten times. The chain employs TRBV3-1 and TRBJ2-7, with a possible D match to TRBD1 (6 bases). CDR3 length: 15 amino acids. The V end lost 2 bases, the J end lost 4 bases, and 15 bases lay between the germline ends. Germline loops: CDR1 LGHDT, CDR2 YNNKEL (reference sequence). The CDR3 here is CASSQSLTRGYEQYF. CDR3 nucleotides: TGTGCCAGCAGCCAATCTCTCACCAGGGGTTACGAGCAGTACTTC.

This clonotype was counted at least ten times. The chain uses TRBV9 and TRBJ2-1; the D is unclear. Trimming stripped 3 bases from V and 3 bases from J, with 13 bases between. CDR1 and CDR2 (germline): SGDLS, YYNGEE. This CDR3 is 15 amino acids long. The CDR3 DNA is TGTGCCAGCAGCGCCCTAGGAGCAAACTACAATGAGCAGTTCTTC. It specifies CASSALGANYNEQFF.

This clonotype was counted many times. The V call is TRBV7-2, the J call TRBJ2-1; D is possibly TRBD2 (6 bases). CDR3 length: 15 residues. Germline CDR1 SGHTA, CDR2 FQGNSA. The V end lost 5 bases, the J end lost 5 bases, and 16 bases lay between the germline ends. CDR3 region: CASSRDLAGNNEQFF. Written as DNA, the CDR3 is TGTGCCAGCAGCAGAGACTTGGCGGGAAACAATGAGCAGTTCTTC.

In its sample, this clonotype was seen many times. The germline gene is not matched at one end of the junction; a read error may be the cause. The chain links TRBV15 to TRBJ1-6, with D possibly TRBD1 on 5 matching bases. CDR1 and CDR2 (germline): LNHNV, YYDKDF (reference sequence). The CDR3 runs to 13 residues. Here the CDR3 DNA reads TGTGCCACCACAGGGCCCTGGGATTCAACCCTCCACTTT. Its protein is CATTGPWDSTLHF. Together with reference TRBV15 and TRBJ1-6, the CDR3 gives the full variable domain: DAMVIQNPRYQVTQFGKPVTLSCSQTLNHNVMYWYQQKSSQAPKLLFHYYDKDFNNEADTPDNFQSRRPNTSFCFLDIRSPGLGDTAMYLCATTGPWDSTLHFGNGTRLTVT.

This clonotype was seen ten or more times. The genes are TRBV6-5 and TRBJ1-5; TRBD1 matches 7 bases. The germline CDR1 and CDR2 sequences are MNHEY and SVGAGI. The V and J ends lost 6 bases and 2 bases, in that order; junction bases with no gene match: 4. The CDR3 covers 14 residues. CDR3 sequence: CASRSGTGNQPQHF. Here the CDR3 DNA reads TGTGCCAGCAGATCCGGGACAGGCAATCAGCCCCAGCATTTT.

Many counts were recorded for this clonotype. The chain combines TRBV12-3 or TRBV12-4 with TRBJ2-1; the D gene could be TRBD1 or TRBD2 (5 bases each). The V and J ends lost 6 bases and 6 bases respectively, with 9 bases between them. The CDR3 spans 12 residues. CDR3 nucleotides: TGTGCCAGCAGATTGGGACCCAATGAGCAGTTCTTC. This sequence encodes CASRLGPNEQFF.